Listed below are T cell receptor beta chains from one sample, sequenced in a study of T cells in localized non-small cell lung cancer. Clones were sequenced by immunoSEQ multiplex PCR, and TCRdb holds only the in-frame ones, with some missing. The sample shows roughly 77,000 clones, more than 70% of them seen only once. The source material was peripheral blood, sampled before any cancer treatment. These TCRs come from a woman between 35 and 70 years old with stage I squamous cell lung carcinoma. Each CDR3 is given with its conserved first and last residue. The D gene is left open where the match is weak. Not all rows give a size; the values are once, few, many and, for expanded clones, a class.

v_gene	d_gene	abundance	j_gene	CDR3nt	CDR3aa
TRBV27	TRBD1	-	TRBJ1-4	TGTGCCAGCAGTCCCCGGGACAGGGGGCGGTCAAATGAAAAACTGTTTTTT	CASSPRDRGRSNEKLFF
TRBV30	-	-	TRBJ1-1	TGTGCCTGGAGTGTCGCACCGCTGAACACTGAAGCTTTCTTT	CAWSVAPLNTEAFF
TRBV19	-	-	TRBJ1-5	TGTGCCAGTAAAGGGGTTTCGGCTGGCAATCAGCCCCAGCATTTT	CASKGVSAGNQPQHF
TRBV5-1	-	-	TRBJ1-3	TGCGCCAGCAGCTTGGTGGGCGACTCTGGAAACACCATATATTTT	CASSLVGDSGNTIYF
TRBV18	TRBD1	-	TRBJ1-1	TGTGCCAGCTCACCACTTTCCGGGACAGGCTTGAACACTGAAGCTTTCTTT	CASSPLSGTGLNTEAFF
TRBV5-6	-	-	TRBJ2-7	TGTGCCAGCAGCTTGAAGCCCGACAGCTCCTACGAGCAGTACTTC	CASSLKPDSSYEQYF
TRBV18	TRBD1	few	TRBJ1-5	TGTGCCAGCTCACCCCTGACAGGGGGCGGTCAGCCCCAGCATTTT	CASSPLTGGGQPQHF
TRBV9	-	-	TRBJ2-5	TGTGCCAGCAGCGTGACAGGTATCCAAGAGACCCAGTACTTC	CASSVTGIQETQYF
TRBV4-1	TRBD1	-	TRBJ2-5	TGCGCCAGCAGCCAACCGGACAGGGTAGGAGAGACCCAGTACTTC	CASSQPDRVGETQYF
TRBV7-9	-	-	TRBJ2-1	TGTGCCAGCAGCTTATACCAGAATTACAATGAGCAGTTCTTC	CASSLYQNYNEQFF
TRBV5-6	TRBD1	-	TRBJ2-7	TGTGCCAGCAGCTTAGACAGGGGGCTTGGGCAGTACTTC	CASSLDRGLGQYF
TRBV7-2	TRBD2	-	TRBJ2-2	TGTGCCAGCAGCTTCTGGGGGGGAGTGAACACCGGGGAGCTGTTTTTT	CASSFWGGVNTGELFF
TRBV5-5	-	-	TRBJ1-5	TGTGCCAGCAGCTTGGGATGGGGTCAGCCCCAGCATTTT	CASSLGWGQPQHF
TRBV5-1	TRBD1	-	TRBJ1-6	TGCGCCAGCAGCTTGGCGCTGGGACAGGGATCCTATAATTCACCCCTCCACTTT	CASSLALGQGSYNSPLHF
TRBV5-1	-	-	TRBJ2-7	TGCGCCAGCAGCTTGGAACAGAACTCCTACGAGCAGTACTTC	CASSLEQNSYEQYF
TRBV30	-	once	TRBJ1-1	TGTGCCTGGAGTATCACGGCTGAAGCTTTCTTT	CAWSITAEAFF
TRBV27	TRBD1	-	TRBJ1-2	TGTGCCAGCAGCCTCAACAGGGGTAACTATGGCTACACCTTC	CASSLNRGNYGYTF
TRBV14	-	-	TRBJ1-5	TGTGCCAGCAGCCAAGATCTTGAACGGGAGCAAGTTTGGCCCCAGCATTTT	CASSQDLEREQVWPQHF
TRBV10-3	-	-	TRBJ1-1	TGTGCCATCAGTGAGTCTGGACACCCCCGGAACACTGAAGCTTTCTTT	CAISESGHPRNTEAFF
TRBV30	-	-	TRBJ1-5	TGTGCCTGGAGTGTACAGGGATCTAGCAATCAGCCCCAGCATTTT	CAWSVQGSSNQPQHF
TRBV27	-	-	TRBJ1-6	TGTGCCAGCAGTTTATCGGGGCAGGGGAATTCACCCCTCCACTTT	CASSLSGQGNSPLHF
TRBV19	-	-	TRBJ1-6	TGTGCCAGTAGTATACAGAGTAATTCACCCCTCCACTTT	CASSIQSNSPLHF
TRBV12-5	-	-	TRBJ1-1	TGTGCTAGTGTACTACAGGGACGGGCTGAAGCTTTCTTT	CASVLQGRAEAFF
TRBV11-1	-	-	TRBJ2-2	TGTGCCAGCAGGGGGGGAATCACCGGGGAGCTGTTTTTT	CASRGGITGELFF
TRBV27	TRBD1	-	TRBJ2-2	TGTGCCAGCAGCGACCGGGACAGGGGGCTGGGGACCGGGGAGCTGTTTTTT	CASSDRDRGLGTGELFF
TRBV10-3	TRBD2	-	TRBJ2-5	TGTGCCATCAGCCAGATGACTAGCGGGGGGGGCCAAGAGACCCAGTACTTC	CAISQMTSGGGQETQYF
TRBV6-5	TRBD2	-	TRBJ2-1	TGTGCCAGCAGCCGTAGCGGGCCCTCCTACAATGAGCAGTTCTTC	CASSRSGPSYNEQFF
TRBV4-1	-	once	TRBJ1-2	TGCGCCAGCAGCCAGAGAACCTGGGACATTTTTAGCGATGGCTACACCTTC	CASSQRTWDIFSDGYTF
TRBV2	TRBD1	-	TRBJ1-3	TGTGCCAGCATCCGGGACAGGGGTGGAAACACCATATATTTT	CASIRDRGGNTIYF
TRBV5-6	-	once	TRBJ2-1	TGTGCCAGCAGCTCGACTCCTAAGTCCTACAATGAGCAGTTCTTC	CASSSTPKSYNEQFF